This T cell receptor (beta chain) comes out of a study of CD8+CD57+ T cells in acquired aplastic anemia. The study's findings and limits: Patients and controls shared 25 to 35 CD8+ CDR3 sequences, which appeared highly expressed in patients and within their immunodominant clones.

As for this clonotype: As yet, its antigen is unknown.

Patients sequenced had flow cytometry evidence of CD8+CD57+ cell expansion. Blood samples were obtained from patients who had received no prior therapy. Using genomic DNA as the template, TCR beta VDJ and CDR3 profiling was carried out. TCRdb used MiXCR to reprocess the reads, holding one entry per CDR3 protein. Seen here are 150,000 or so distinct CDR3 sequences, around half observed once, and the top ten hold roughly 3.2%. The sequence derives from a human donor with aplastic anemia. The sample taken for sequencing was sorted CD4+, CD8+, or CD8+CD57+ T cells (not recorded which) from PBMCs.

The CDR3 DNA reads as TGTGCCACCATCGGAAAGGGAGGTACCACTGAAGCTTTCTTT. Translating it yields CATIGKGGTTEAFF. The chain is built from TRBV15 and TRBJ1-1; D gene uncertain. CDR3 size: 14 residues. The germline CDR1 and CDR2 sequences are LNHNV and YYDKDF (reference sequence). The V gene lost 7 bases and the J gene lost 4 bases, with 16 bases spanning the gap.